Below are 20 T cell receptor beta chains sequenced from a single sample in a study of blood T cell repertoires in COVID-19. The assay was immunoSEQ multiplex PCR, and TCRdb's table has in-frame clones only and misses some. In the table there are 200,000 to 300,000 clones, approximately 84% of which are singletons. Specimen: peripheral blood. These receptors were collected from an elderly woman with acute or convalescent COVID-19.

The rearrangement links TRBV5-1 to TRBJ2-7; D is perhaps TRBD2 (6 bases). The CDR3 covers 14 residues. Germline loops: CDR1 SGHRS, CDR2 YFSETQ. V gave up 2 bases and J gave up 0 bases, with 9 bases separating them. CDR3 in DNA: TGCGCCAGCAGCTTACGGGACTCCTCCTACGAGCAGTACTTC. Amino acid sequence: CASSLRDSSYEQYF.

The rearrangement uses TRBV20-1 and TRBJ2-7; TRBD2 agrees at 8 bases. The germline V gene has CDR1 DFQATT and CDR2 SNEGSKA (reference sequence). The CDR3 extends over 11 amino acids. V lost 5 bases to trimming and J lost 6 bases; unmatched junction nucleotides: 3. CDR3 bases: TGCAGTGCTCAGCGGGAGCTCGAGCAGTACTTC. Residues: CSAQRELEQYF.

CDR3 DNA sequence: TGCAGCGGTGACAGGGGCACTGAAGCTTTCTTT. Translation: CSGDRGTEAFF. The chain carries TRBV29-1 and TRBJ1-1; TRBD1 aligns across 8 bases. The CDR3 runs 11 residues. With 7 bases clipped from V and 4 bases from J, the junction kept 2 bases outside the gene matches. Germline CDR1 SQVTM, CDR2 ANQGSEA.

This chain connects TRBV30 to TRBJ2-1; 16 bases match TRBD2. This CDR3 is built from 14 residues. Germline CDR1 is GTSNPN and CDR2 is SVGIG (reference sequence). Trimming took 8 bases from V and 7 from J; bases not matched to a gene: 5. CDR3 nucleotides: TGTGCCGGGACTAGCGGGAGGGATGTGAATGAGCAGTTCTTC. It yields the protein CAGTSGRDVNEQFF.

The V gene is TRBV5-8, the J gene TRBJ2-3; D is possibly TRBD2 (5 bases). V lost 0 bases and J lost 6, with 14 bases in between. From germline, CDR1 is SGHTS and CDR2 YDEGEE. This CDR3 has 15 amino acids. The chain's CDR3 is CASSLAVRGDDTQYF. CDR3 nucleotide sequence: TGTGCCAGCAGCTTGGCCGTCCGGGGAGACGATACGCAGTATTTT. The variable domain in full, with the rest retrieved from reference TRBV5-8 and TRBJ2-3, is EAGVTQSPTHLIKTRGQQATLRCSPISGHTSVYWYQQALGLGLQFLLWYDEGEERNRGNFPPRFSGRQFPNYSSELNVNALELEDSALYLCASSLAVRGDDTQYFGPGTRLTVL.

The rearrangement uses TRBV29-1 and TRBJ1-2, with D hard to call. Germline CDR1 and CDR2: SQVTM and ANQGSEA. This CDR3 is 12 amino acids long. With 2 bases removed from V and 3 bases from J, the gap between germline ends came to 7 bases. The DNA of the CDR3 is TGCAGCGTTGAACGGGGTGACTATGGCTACACCTTC. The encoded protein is CSVERGDYGYTF.

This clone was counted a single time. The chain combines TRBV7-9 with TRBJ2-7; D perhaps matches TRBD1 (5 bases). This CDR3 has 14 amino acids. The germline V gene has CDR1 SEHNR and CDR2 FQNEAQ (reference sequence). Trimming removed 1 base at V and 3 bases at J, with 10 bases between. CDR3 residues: CASSLGGGFYEQYF. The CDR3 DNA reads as TGTGCCAGCAGCTTAGGGGGCGGATTCTACGAGCAGTACTTC.

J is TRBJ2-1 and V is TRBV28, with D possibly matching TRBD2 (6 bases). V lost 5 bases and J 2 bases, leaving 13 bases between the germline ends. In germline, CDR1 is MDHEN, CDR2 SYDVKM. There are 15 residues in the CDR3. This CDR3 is CASSLGGQPYNEQFF. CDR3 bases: TGTGCCAGCAGTCTGGGGGGTCAACCCTACAATGAGCAGTTCTTC.

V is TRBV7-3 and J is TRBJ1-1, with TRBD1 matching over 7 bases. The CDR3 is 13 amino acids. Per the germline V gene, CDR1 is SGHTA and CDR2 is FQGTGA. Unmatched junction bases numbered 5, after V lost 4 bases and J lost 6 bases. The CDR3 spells CASSSVQGAEAFF. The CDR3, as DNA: TGTGCCAGCAGCTCGGTTCAGGGGGCTGAAGCTTTCTTT.

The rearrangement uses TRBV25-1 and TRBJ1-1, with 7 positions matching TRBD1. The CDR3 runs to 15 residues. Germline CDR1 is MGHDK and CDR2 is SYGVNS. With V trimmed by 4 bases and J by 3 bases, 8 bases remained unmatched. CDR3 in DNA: TGTGCCAGCAGTGCGACAGGGTTTAGGGACACTGAAGCTTTCTTT. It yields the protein CASSATGFRDTEAFF. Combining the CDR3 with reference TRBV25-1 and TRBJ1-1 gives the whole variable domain EADIYQTPRYLVIGTGKKITLECSQTMGHDKMYWYQQDPGMELHLIHYSYGVNSTEKGDLSSESTVSRIRTEHFPLTLESARPSHTSQYLCASSATGFRDTEAFFGQGTRLTVV.

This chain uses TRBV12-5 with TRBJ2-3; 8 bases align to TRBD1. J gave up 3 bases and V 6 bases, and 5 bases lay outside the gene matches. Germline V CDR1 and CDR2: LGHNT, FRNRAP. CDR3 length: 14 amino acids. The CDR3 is CASGFGQGTDTQYF. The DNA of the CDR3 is TGTGCTAGTGGCTTCGGACAGGGAACAGATACGCAGTATTTT.

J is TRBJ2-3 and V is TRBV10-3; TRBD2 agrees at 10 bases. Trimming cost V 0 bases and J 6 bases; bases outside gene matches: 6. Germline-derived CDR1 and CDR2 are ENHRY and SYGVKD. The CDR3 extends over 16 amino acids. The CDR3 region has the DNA TGTGCCATCAGTGAGTCAGGAGCGGGAGGGCCTGATACGCAGTATTTT. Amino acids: CAISESGAGGPDTQYF.

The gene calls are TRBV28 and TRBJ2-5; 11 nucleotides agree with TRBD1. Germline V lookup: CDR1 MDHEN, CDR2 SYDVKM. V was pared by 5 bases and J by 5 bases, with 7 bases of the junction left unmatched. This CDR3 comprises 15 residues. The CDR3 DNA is TGTGCCAGCAGTCCCCAAGGACAGGGGGCCGAGACCCAGTACTTC. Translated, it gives CASSPQGQGAETQYF.

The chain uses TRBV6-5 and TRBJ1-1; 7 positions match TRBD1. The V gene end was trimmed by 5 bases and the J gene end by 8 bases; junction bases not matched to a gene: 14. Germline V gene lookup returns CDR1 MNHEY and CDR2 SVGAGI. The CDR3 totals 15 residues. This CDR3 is CASSQRQGAGFEAFF. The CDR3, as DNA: TGTGCCAGCAGTCAAAGACAGGGAGCGGGTTTCGAAGCTTTCTTT.

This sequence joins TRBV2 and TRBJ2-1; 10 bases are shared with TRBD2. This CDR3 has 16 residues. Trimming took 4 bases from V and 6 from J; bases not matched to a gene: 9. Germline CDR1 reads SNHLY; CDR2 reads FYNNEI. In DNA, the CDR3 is TGTGCCAGCAGTGCTGTGAGAGCGGGGGGGGGCAATGAGCAGTTCTTC. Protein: CASSAVRAGGGNEQFF.

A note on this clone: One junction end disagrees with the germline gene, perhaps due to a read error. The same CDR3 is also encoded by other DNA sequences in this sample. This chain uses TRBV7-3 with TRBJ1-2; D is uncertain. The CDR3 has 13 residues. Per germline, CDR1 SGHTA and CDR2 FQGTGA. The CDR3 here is CASSLTQASGYTF. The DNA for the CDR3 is TGTGCCAGCAGCCTAACGCAGGCGTCGGGCTACACCTTC.

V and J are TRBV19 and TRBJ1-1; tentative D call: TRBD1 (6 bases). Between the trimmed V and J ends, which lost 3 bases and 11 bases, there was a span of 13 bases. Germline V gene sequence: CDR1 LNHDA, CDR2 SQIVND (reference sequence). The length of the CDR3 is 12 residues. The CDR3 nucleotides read TGTGCCAGTAGTATTGGGGAGGGGGTGGCTTTCTTT. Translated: CASSIGEGVAFF.

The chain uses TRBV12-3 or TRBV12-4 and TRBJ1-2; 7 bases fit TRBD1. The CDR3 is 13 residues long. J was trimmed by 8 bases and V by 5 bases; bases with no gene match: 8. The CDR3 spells CASSGGQRQGYTF. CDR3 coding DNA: TGTGCCAGCAGTGGGGGACAGCGGCAGGGCTACACCTTC.

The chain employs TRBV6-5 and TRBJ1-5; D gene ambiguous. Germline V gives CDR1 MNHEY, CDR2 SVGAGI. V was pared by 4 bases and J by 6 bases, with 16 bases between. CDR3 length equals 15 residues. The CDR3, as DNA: TGTGCCAGCAGTTCGGTAGGGAGCGGGAGTCAGCCCCAGCATTTT. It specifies CASSSVGSGSQPQHF.

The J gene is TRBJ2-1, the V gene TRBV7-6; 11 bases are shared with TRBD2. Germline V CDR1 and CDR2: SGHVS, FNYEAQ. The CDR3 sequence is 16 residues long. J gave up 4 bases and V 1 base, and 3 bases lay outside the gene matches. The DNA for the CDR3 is TGTGCCAGCAGCTTAGTAGCGGGGGGGCCGTACAATGAGCAGTTCTTC. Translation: CASSLVAGGPYNEQFF.